The 5 T cell receptor beta chains in this list originate from one sample, sequenced in a study of spatial heterogeneity in lung cancer. Time point given: sample taken at primary tumor resection. Antigens of these TCRs are unknown. Study-level points and caveats: Intratumoral expanded alpha and beta TCR counts were found to track tumor mutation counts.

Each CDR3 protein is one row after TCRdb ran MiXCR on the 5' RACE reads. The profile shows 12,000 or so distinct CDR3 sequences, less than 15% of them singletons. This specimen consisted of lung tumor tissue, obtained at surgery. These TCRs come from a male donor with early-stage non-small cell lung cancer.

The chain is built from TRBV28 and TRBJ1-1; 8 bases agree with TRBD1. Germline CDR1 reads MDHEN; CDR2 reads SYDVKM. J lost 1 base, V lost 7 bases, and 8 bases had no gene match. CDR3 length: 15 residues. CDR3 nucleotide sequence: TGTGCCAGCATCCCAGGGGGCGCTGGGAACACTGAAGCTTTCTTT. Translation: CASIPGGAGNTEAFF.

This clonotype qualifies as medium-sized. The chain recombines TRBV29-1 with TRBJ2-7, with 8 nucleotides matching TRBD1. V shed 5 bases and J 6 bases; nucleotides not matched to a gene: 12. CDR1 is SQVTM and CDR2 is ANQGSEA in the germline V gene. CDR3 length: 14 amino acids. CDR3 sequence: CSVKGVQGAVEQYF. DNA for the CDR3: TGCAGCGTTAAAGGGGTCCAGGGGGCGGTCGAGCAGTACTTC.

The rearrangement uses TRBV9 and TRBJ2-7; TRBD1 matches at 7 bases. CDR1 is SGDLS and CDR2 is YYNGEE in the germline V gene. The trim removed 3 bases at V and 3 bases at J, leaving 0 bases unmatched. This CDR3 comprises 12 residues. This chain's CDR3 is CASSGQGYEQYF. In DNA form, the CDR3 reads TGTGCCAGCAGCGGACAGGGCTACGAGCAGTACTTC. Drawing the rest from reference TRBV9 and TRBJ2-7, the complete variable domain is DSGVTQTPKHLITATGQRVTLRCSPRSGDLSVYWYQQSLDQGLQFLIQYYNGEERAKGNILERFSAQQFPDLHSELNLSSLELGDSALYFCASSGQGYEQYFGPGTRLTVT.

This clonotype is labeled medium-sized. The chain links TRBV12-3 or TRBV12-4 to TRBJ2-1, with unresolved D. There are 11 residues in the CDR3. V was trimmed by 7 bases and J by 15 bases, leaving 16 bases between them. As DNA, the CDR3 is TGTGCCAGCACCCTCGGCGGCCCCGGGTTCTTC. Amino acid sequence: CASTLGGPGFF.

The chain carries TRBV6-1 and TRBJ2-7; D call uncertain. This CDR3 has 12 amino acids. Trimming stripped 6 bases from V and 6 bases from J, with 12 bases between. Germline V lookup: CDR1 MNHNS, CDR2 SASEGT. CDR3 DNA sequence: TGTGCCAGCAGAAGGACCCTCGGCGAGCAGTACTTC. Its protein is CASRRTLGEQYF.